This TCR beta chain originates from a study of T cell responses to AZD1222 COVID-19 vaccine. The method was immunoSEQ multiplex PCR; TCRdb's version includes in-frame clones alone and lacks a portion of them. Among 75,000 to 100,000 clones listed, 90% to 95% were seen once. The CDR3 sequence is 15 residues long. V was pared by 3 bases and J by 4 bases, with 6 bases of the junction left unmatched. Per the germline V gene, CDR1 is ENHRY and CDR2 is SYGVKD. Notes on the study in general: Repertoires were obtained only post-peak T cell response. Compared with day 0, the breadth and depth of the Spike-specific TCR repertoire rose significantly after two doses of AZD1222.

This clone has just one count. Its cognate antigen is unknown. The source material was peripheral blood, sampled on day 0 of AZD1222 vaccination. This TCR came from an adult in good health. The V call is TRBV10-3, the J call TRBJ1-2; 9 bases map to TRBD1. The chain's CDR3 is CAISDPGQGGYGYTF. The CDR3 nucleotides are TGTGCCATCAGTGACCCGGGACAGGGTGGCTATGGCTACACCTTC.